This T cell receptor beta chain was sequenced in a study of identical twins. Overall study results and limits: There were fewer insertions in abundant cord blood beta clonotypes, but memory repertoires showed no such pattern.

This clonotype came up a few times. No antigen is known for it. The CDR3 totals 14 residues. Per the germline V gene, CDR1 is SGHNT and CDR2 is YENEEA. V was cut by 3 bases and J by 5 bases, with 13 bases left in between. TCRdb recomputed calls from the 5' RACE reads with MiXCR, one row per CDR3 protein. The sample has over 200,000 distinct CDR3 sequences, 5% to 7% seen once. These data were also reused for a study on T cells expressing NK-cell markers. That work states: The sequencing cohort of eight donors included seven HCMV-seropositive individuals and one seronegative individual.

The genes are TRBV11-3 and TRBJ1-1; D uncertain. This TCR was sampled from a woman under 30 in good health. The specimen sequenced was CD8+ T cells sorted from blood. The CDR3 DNA sequence: TGTGCCAGCAGCTTCGCCAGCCTGATTACTGAAGCTTTCTTT. Amino acid sequence: CASSFASLITEAFF.